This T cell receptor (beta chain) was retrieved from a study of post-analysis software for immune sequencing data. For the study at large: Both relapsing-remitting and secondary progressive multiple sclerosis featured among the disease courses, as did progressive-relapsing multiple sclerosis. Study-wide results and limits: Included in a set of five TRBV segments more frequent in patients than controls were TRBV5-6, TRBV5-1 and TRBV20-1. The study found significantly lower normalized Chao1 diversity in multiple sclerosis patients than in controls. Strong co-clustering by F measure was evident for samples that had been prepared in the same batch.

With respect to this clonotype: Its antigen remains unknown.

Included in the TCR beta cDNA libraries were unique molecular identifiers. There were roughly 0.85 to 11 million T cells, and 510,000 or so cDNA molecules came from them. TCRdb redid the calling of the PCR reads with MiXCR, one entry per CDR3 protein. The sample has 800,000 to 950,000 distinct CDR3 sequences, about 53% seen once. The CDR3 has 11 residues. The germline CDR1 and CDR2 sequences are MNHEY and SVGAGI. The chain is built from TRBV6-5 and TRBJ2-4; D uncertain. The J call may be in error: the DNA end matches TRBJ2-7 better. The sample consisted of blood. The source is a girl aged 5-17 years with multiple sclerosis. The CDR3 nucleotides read TGTGCCAGCAGTTACGTTGGCGAGCAGTACTTC. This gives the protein CASSYVGEQYF.